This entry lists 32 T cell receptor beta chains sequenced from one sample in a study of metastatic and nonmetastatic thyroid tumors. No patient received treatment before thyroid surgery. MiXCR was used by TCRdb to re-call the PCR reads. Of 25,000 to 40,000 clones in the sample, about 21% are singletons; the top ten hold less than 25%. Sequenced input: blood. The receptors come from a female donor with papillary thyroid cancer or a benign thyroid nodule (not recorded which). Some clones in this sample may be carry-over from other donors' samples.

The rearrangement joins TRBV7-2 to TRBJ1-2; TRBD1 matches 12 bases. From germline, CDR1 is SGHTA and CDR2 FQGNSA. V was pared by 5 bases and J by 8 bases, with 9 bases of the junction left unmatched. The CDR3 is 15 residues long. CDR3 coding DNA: TGTGCCAGCAGCACGTCGGGACAGGGGGCGAAAGGCTACACCTTC. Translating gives CASSTSGQGAKGYTF.

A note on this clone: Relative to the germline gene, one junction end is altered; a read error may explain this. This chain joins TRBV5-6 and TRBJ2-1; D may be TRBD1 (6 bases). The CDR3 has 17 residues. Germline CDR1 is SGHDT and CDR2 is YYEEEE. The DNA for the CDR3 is TGTGCCAGCAGCCCATTGAAACTGGACAGTCTCTACAATGAGCAGTCCTTC. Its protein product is CASSPLKLDSLYNEQSF.

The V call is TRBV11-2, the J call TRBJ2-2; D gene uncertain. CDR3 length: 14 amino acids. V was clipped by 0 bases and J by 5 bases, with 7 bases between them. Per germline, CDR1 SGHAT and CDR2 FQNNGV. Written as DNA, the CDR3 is TGTGCCAGCAGCTTAGATCTGAGGACCGGGGAGCTGTTTTTT. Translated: CASSLDLRTGELFF.

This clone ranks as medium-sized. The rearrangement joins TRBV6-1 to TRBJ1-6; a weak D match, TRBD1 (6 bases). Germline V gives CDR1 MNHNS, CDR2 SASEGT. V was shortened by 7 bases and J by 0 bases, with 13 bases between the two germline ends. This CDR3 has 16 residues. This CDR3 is CASTRTGSSYNSPLHF. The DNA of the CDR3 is TGTGCCAGCACCCGAACAGGGAGCTCCTATAATTCACCCCTCCACTTT.

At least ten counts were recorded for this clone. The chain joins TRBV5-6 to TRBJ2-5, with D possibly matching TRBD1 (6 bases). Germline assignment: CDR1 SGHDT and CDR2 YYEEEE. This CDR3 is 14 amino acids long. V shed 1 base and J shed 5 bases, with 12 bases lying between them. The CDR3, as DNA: TGTGCCAGCAGCTTGTTACAGGGAGTCGAGACCCAGTACTTC. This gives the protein CASSLLQGVETQYF.

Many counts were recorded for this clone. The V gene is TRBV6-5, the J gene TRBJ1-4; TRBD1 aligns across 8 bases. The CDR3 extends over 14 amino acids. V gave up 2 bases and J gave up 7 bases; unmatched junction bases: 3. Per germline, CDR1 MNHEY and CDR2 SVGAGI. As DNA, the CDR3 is TGTGCCAGCAGTTACGGGACAGGTCTTGAAAAACTGTTTTTT. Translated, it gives CASSYGTGLEKLFF.

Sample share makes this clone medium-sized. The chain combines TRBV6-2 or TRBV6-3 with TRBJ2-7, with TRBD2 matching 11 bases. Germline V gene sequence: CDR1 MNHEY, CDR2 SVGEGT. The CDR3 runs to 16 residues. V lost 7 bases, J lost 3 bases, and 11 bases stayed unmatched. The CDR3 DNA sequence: TGTGCCAGCATTCAAGCGGTAGCGGGGGGGCTCTACGAGCAGTACTTC. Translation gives CASIQAVAGGLYEQYF.

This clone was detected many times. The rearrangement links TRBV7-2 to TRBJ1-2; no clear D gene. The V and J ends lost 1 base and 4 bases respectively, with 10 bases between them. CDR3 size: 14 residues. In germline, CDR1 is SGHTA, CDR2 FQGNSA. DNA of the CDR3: TGTGCCAGCAGCTTAGGTCCCCGCTCCTATGGCTACACCTTC. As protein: CASSLGPRSYGYTF.

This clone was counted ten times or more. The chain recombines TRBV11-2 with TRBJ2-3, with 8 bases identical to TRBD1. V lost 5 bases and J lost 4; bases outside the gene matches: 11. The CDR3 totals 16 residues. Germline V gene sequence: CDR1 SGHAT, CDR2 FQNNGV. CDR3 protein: CASSPLGRGRADTQYF. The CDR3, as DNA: TGTGCCAGCAGCCCACTCGGCAGGGGGCGAGCAGATACGCAGTATTTT.

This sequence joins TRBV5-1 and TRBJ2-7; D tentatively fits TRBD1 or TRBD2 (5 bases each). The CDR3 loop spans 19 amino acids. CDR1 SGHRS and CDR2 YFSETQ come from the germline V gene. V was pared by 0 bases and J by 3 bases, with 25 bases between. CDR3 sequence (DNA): TGCGCCAGCAGCTTGGAGAGTTTTTTGGGCGTGGGGGAGTACTACGAGCAGTACTTC. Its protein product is CASSLESFLGVGEYYEQYF.

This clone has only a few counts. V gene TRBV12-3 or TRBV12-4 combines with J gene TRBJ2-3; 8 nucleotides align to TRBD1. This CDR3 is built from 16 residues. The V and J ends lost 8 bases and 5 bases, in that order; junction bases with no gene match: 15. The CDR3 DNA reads TGTGCCAGCGGGGTTATAGGCAGGGGGCCGGGAGATACGCAGTATTTT. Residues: CASGVIGRGPGDTQYF.

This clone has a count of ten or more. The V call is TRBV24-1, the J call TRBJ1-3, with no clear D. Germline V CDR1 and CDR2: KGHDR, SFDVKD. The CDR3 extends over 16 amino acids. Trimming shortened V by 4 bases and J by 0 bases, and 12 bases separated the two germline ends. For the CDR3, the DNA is TGTGCCACCAGTGAGGATCGGAGTAACTCTGGAAACACCATATATTTT. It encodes CATSEDRSNSGNTIYF.

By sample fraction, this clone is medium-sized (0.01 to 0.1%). The CDR3 protein is CASSLAGNNEQFF. As DNA, the CDR3 is TGTGCCAGCTCGCTAGCGGGTAACAATGAGCAGTTCTTC. J is TRBJ2-1 and V is TRBV6-1; 8 bases agree with TRBD2. V gave up 8 bases and J gave up 5 bases; unmatched junction bases: 5. CDR1 MNHNS and CDR2 SASEGT come from the germline V gene. The CDR3 spans 13 residues.

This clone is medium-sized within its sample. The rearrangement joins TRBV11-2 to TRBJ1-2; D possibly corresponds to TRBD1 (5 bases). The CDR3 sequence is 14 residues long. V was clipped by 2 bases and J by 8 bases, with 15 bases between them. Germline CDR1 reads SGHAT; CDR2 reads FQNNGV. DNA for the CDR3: TGTGCCAGCAGCTTACCCGGGGCCAGCGGGGGCTACACCTTC. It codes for CASSLPGASGGYTF.

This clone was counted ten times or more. This CDR3 is CASSQGTSGAPTDEQFF. The CDR3, as DNA: TGCGCCAGCAGCCAAGGGACTAGCGGGGCCCCTACGGATGAGCAGTTCTTC. The chain links TRBV4-3 to TRBJ2-1; 12 nucleotides line up with TRBD2. CDR1 is LGHNA and CDR2 is YSLEER in the germline V gene. The CDR3 sequence is 17 residues long. Trimming at V came to 1 base and at J to 8 bases, leaving 9 bases not matched to a gene.

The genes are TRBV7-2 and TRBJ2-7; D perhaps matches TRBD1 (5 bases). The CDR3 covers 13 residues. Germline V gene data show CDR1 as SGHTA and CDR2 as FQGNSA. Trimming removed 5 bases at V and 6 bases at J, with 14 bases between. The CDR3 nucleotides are TGTGCCAGCAGCCCTACCACAGGCGTCGAGCAGTACTTC. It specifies CASSPTTGVEQYF.

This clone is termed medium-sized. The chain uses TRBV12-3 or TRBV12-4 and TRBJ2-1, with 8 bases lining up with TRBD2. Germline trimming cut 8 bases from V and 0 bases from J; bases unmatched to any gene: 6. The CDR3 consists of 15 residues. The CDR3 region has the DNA TGTGCCAGCTTCATAGCGGGGAGCTCCTACAATGAGCAGTTCTTC. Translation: CASFIAGSSYNEQFF.

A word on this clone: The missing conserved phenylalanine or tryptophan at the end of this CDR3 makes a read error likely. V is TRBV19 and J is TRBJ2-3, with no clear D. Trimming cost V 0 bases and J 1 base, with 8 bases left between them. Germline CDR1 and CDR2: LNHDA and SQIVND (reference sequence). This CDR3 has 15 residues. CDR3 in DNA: TGTGCCAGTAGTATAGACAGGTCAGGCACAGATACGCAGTATTAT. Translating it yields CASSIDRSGTDTQYY.

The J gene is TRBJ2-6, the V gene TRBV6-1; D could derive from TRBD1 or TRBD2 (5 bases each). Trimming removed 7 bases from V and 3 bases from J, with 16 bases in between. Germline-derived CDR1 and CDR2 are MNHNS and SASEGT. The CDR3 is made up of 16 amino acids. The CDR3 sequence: CASTLSGTNGANVLTF. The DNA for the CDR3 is TGTGCCAGCACCCTCTCGGGGACGAATGGGGCCAACGTCCTGACTTTC.

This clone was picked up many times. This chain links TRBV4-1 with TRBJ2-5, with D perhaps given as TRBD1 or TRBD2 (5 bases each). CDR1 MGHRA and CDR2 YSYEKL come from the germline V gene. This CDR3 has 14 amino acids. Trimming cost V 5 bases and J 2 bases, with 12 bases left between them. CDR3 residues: CASSVRAGQETQYF. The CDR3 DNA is TGCGCCAGCAGCGTCAGGGCGGGTCAAGAGACCCAGTACTTC.

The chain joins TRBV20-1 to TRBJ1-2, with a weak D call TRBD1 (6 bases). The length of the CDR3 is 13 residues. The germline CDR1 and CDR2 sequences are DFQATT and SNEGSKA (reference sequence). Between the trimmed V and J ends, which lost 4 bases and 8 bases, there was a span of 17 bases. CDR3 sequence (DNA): TGCAGTGCTAAAACAGGGCGTTCGTCGGGCTACACCTTC. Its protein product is CSAKTGRSSGYTF.

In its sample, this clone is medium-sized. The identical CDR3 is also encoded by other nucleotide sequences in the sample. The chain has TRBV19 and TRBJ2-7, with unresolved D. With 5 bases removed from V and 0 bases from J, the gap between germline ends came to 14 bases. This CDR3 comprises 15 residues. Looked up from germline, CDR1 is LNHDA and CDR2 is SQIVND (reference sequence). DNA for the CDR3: TGTGCCAGTAGTCCTCAGGCAACCTACTCCTACGAGCAGTACTTC. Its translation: CASSPQATYSYEQYF.

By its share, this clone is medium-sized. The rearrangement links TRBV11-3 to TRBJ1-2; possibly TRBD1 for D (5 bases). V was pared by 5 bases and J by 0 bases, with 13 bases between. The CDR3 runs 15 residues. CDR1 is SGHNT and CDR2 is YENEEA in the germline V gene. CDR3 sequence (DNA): TGTGCCAGCAGCCCCCTTCGAGGGGCTAACTATGGCTACACCTTC. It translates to CASSPLRGANYGYTF.

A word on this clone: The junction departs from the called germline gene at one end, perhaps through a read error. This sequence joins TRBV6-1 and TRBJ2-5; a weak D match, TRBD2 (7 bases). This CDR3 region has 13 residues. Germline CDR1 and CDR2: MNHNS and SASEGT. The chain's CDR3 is CASSGGGVETKYF. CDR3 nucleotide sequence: TGTGCCAGCAGTGGAGGGGGGGTGGAGACCAAGTACTTC.

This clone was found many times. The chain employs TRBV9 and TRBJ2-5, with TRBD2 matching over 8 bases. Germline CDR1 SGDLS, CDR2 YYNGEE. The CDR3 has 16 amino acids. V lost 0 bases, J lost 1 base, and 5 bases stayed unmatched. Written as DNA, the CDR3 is TGTGCCAGCAGCGTAGGAAACGGGGGGGGCCAAGAGACCCAGTACTTC. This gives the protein CASSVGNGGGQETQYF.

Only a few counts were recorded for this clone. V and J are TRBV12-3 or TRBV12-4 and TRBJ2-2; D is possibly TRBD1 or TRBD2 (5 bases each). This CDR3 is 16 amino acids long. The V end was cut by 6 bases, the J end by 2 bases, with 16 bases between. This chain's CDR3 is CASRPPGRGNTGELFF. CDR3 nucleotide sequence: TGTGCCAGCAGGCCTCCGGGACGGGGCAACACCGGGGAGCTGTTTTTT.

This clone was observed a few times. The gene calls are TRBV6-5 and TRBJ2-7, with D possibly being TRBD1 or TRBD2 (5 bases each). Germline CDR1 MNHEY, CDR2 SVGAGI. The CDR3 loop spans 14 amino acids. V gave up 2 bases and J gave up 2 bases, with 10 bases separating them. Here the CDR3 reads CASSYAMGAYEQYF. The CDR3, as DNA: TGTGCCAGCAGTTACGCCATGGGGGCCTACGAGCAGTACTTC.

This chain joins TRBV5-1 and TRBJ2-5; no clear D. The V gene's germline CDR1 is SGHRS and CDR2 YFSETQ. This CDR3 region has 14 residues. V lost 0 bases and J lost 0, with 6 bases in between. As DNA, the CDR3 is TGCGCCAGCAGCTTGGGCCGTAACCAAGAGACCCAGTACTTC. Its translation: CASSLGRNQETQYF.

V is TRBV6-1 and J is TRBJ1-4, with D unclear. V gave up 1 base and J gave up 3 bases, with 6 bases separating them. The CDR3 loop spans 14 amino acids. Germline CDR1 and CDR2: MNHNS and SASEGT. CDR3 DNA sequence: TGTGCCAGCAGTGAAGGGGGAGCTAATGAAAAACTGTTTTTT. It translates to CASSEGGANEKLFF.

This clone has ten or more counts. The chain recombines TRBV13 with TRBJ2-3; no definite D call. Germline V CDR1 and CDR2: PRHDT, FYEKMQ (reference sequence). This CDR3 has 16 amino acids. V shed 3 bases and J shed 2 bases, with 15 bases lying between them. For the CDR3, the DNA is TGTGCCAGCAGCTTCTGGGGAACCCCACACACAGATACGCAGTATTTT. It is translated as CASSFWGTPHTDTQYF. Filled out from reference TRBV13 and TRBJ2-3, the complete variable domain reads AAGVIQSPRHLIKEKRETATLKCYPIPRHDTVYWYQQGPGQDPQFLISFYEKMQSDKGSIPDRFSAQQFSDYHSELNMSSLELGDSALYFCASSFWGTPHTDTQYFGPGTRLTVL.

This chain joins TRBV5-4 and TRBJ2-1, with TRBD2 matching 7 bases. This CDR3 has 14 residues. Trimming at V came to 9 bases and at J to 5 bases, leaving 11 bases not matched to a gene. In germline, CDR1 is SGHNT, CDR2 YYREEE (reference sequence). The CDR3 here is CATIRGDGHNEQFF. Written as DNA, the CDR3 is TGTGCCACCATCCGGGGGGACGGGCACAATGAGCAGTTCTTC.

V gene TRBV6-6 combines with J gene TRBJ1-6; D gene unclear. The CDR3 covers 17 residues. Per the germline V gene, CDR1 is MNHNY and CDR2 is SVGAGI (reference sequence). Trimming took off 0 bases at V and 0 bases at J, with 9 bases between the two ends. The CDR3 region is CASSYSHRSSYNSPLHF. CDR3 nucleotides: TGTGCCAGCAGTTACTCTCATCGAAGCTCCTATAATTCACCCCTCCACTTT.